This is a list of T cell receptor beta chains from one sample in a study of CD4 T cells in relation to SARS-CoV-2 and coronaviruses. Assay used: immunoSEQ multiplex PCR; TCRdb lists only in-frame clones, some missing. This table has around 70,000 clones, around 87% appearing once. Sequencing input: memory CD4+ T cells from PBMCs. These receptor sequences come from a human donor in good health. Both conserved end residues are part of each CDR3. A D gene is named only where the DNA matches it firmly. Clone size is stated in some rows and not others, as once, few, many or a class when expanded.

D gene	V gene	J gene	clone size	CDR3 protein	CDR3 DNA
-	TRBV10-1	TRBJ2-3	-	CASKRTEGDTQYF	TGCGCCAGCAAAAGGACAGAAGGAGATACGCAGTATTTT
-	TRBV12-3/TRBV12-4	TRBJ2-7	-	CASSSPPPDEQYF	TGTGCCAGCAGCTCCCCCCCGCCGGACGAGCAGTACTTC
TRBD2	TRBV5-1	TRBJ2-5	-	CASSRGAESGRVQETQYF	TGCGCCAGCAGTCGGGGGGCGGAAAGCGGGAGGGTCCAAGAGACCCAGTACTTC
-	TRBV6-5	TRBJ1-1	-	CATRDAGDTEAFF	TGTGCCACGAGGGACGCCGGGGACACTGAAGCTTTCTTT
TRBD2	TRBV29-1	TRBJ2-5	-	CSVALAGASTETQYF	TGCAGCGTTGCGCTAGCGGGAGCCTCCACCGAGACCCAGTACTTC
-	TRBV7-2	TRBJ2-7	few	CASSFGGASYEQYF	TGTGCCAGCAGCTTCGGAGGGGCGTCCTACGAGCAGTACTTC
-	TRBV14	TRBJ1-1	-	CASSGYTNTEAFF	TGTGCCAGCAGCGGTTATACGAACACTGAAGCTTTCTTT
-	TRBV5-1	TRBJ2-3	-	CASSPGGAGSTDTQYF	TGCGCCAGCAGCCCGGGCGGGGCGGGATCCACAGATACGCAGTATTTT
TRBD2	TRBV7-6	TRBJ2-3	-	CASSLRGGGSASGTDTQYF	TGTGCCAGCAGCTTAAGGGGCGGGGGGTCAGCCTCAGGCACAGATACGCAGTATTTT
-	TRBV7-2	TRBJ2-6	-	CASSPPAISGANVLTF	TGTGCCAGCAGCCCGCCGGCCATCTCTGGGGCCAACGTCCTGACTTTC
-	TRBV18	TRBJ2-5	-	CASSPYPGETQYF	TGTGCCAGCTCACCCTACCCTGGGGAGACCCAGTACTTC
-	TRBV7-3	TRBJ1-1	-	CASSLGRFPFGTEAFF	TGTGCCAGCAGCTTAGGGCGTTTTCCCTTTGGGACTGAAGCTTTCTTT
TRBD1	TRBV30	TRBJ1-4	-	CALKGTGLGKLFF	TGTGCCCTTAAAGGGACAGGGCTGGGAAAACTGTTTTTT
-	TRBV6-5	TRBJ1-4	-	CASSLITTNEKLFF	TGTGCCAGCAGTCTCATCACAACTAATGAAAAACTGTTTTTT
-	TRBV11-2	TRBJ1-6	-	CASSGSYNSPLHF	TGTGCCAGCAGCGGTTCTTATAATTCACCCCTCCACTTT
-	TRBV12-3/TRBV12-4	TRBJ1-1	-	CASSLFGDIEAFF	TGTGCCAGCAGTTTATTTGGGGATATTGAAGCTTTCTTT
TRBD1	TRBV10-1	TRBJ2-1	-	CASSGKGTGKISYNEQFF	TGCGCCAGCAGTGGCAAAGGGACAGGGAAGATCTCCTACAATGAGCAGTTCTTC
-	TRBV29-1	TRBJ1-4	-	CSVSPTGGNEKLFF	TGCAGCGTCTCCCCCACGGGGGGGAATGAAAAACTGTTTTTT
TRBD1	TRBV10-3	TRBJ1-2	few	CATVDRGPVDGYTF	TGTGCCACCGTGGACAGGGGGCCAGTGGATGGCTACACCTTC
-	TRBV6-2/TRBV6-3	TRBJ2-2	-	CASSYYRNTGELFF	TGTGCCAGCAGTTACTACAGAAACACCGGGGAGCTGTTTTTT
-	TRBV5-4	TRBJ2-1	-	CASSLESGGTEQFF	TGTGCCAGCAGCTTGGAGTCAGGAGGAACTGAGCAGTTCTTC
-	TRBV4-1	TRBJ1-2	-	CASSQGFGYGYTF	TGCGCCAGCAGCCAGGGTTTTGGGTATGGCTACACCTTC
-	TRBV10-2	TRBJ2-1	-	CASSPSLSTTWPNEQFF	TGCGCCAGCAGCCCGTCCCTTTCTACTACTTGGCCCAATGAGCAGTTCTTC
-	TRBV3-1/TRBV3-2	TRBJ2-4	-	CASSQQGWGQNIQYF	TGTGCCAGCAGCCAACAGGGATGGGGCCAAAACATTCAGTACTTC
TRBD2	TRBV11-2	TRBJ2-3	-	CASSASGADTQYF	TGTGCCAGCAGCGCTAGCGGGGCAGATACGCAGTATTTT
TRBD1	TRBV27	TRBJ1-5	-	CASSSRGHQPQHF	TGTGCCAGCAGTTCTAGGGGGCATCAGCCCCAGCATTTT
-	TRBV5-4	TRBJ1-5	-	CASSLGGRDPRPQHF	TGTGCCAGCAGCTTGGGCGGAAGGGACCCCAGGCCCCAGCATTTT
TRBD2	TRBV7-8	TRBJ2-2	-	CASSPGLAGDTGELFF	TGTGCCAGCAGCCCAGGACTAGCGGGGGACACCGGGGAGCTGTTTTTT
TRBD2	TRBV5-4	TRBJ2-7	-	CASSPPGTISYEQYF	TGTGCCAGCAGCCCTCCCGGGACTATCTCCTACGAGCAGTACTTC
-	TRBV18	TRBJ1-2	-	CASSHTVNYGYTF	TGTGCCAGCTCACATACAGTAAACTATGGCTACACCTTC
-	TRBV7-3	TRBJ2-1	-	CASSSNTYNEQFF	TGTGCCAGCAGCTCCAATACATACAATGAGCAGTTCTTC
-	TRBV2	TRBJ1-4	-	CASSERAPGNEKLFF	TGTGCCAGCAGTGAAAGGGCTCCGGGGAATGAAAAACTGTTTTTT
-	TRBV11-2	TRBJ2-5	-	CASSQGPTQYF	TGTGCCAGCAGCCAAGGTCCAACCCAGTACTTC
TRBD1	TRBV2	TRBJ1-1	-	CASSPDRVSPEAFF	TGTGCCAGCAGCCCGGACAGGGTTTCGCCTGAAGCTTTCTTT
-	TRBV2	TRBJ1-3	-	CASSEEGGSGNTIYF	TGTGCCAGCAGTGAAGAGGGGGGCTCTGGAAACACCATATATTTT
-	TRBV7-3	TRBJ2-3	-	CASSLSGTDTQYF	TGTGCCAGCAGCTTAAGCGGCACAGATACGCAGTATTTT
-	TRBV7-9	TRBJ1-1	-	CASSLDALRWTDTEAFF	TGTGCCAGCAGCTTAGATGCCCTCCGGTGGACGGACACTGAAGCTTTCTTT
-	TRBV30	TRBJ2-2	-	CAWARQGELFF	TGTGCCTGGGCCAGACAGGGGGAGCTGTTTTTT
TRBD2	TRBV7-2	TRBJ2-7	once	CASSLAGGGAYEQYF	TGTGCCAGCAGCTTAGCCGGCGGGGGGGCCTACGAGCAGTACTTC
TRBD2	TRBV11-2	TRBJ2-7	-	CASSTRTSGGAFFWYEQYF	TGTGCCAGCAGCACCCGTACTAGCGGGGGGGCGTTTTTCTGGTACGAGCAGTACTTC
TRBD1	TRBV5-3	TRBJ1-4	-	CARSLAGLLWTGTATNEKLFF	TGTGCCAGAAGCCTGGCGGGCCTATTATGGACAGGGACAGCAACTAATGAAAAACTGTTTTTT
-	TRBV16	TRBJ1-4	-	CASSQSRIRDEKLFF	TGTGCCAGCAGCCAATCGAGAATTAGGGATGAAAAACTGTTTTTT
-	TRBV27	TRBJ1-2	-	CASQQAAVPVLIAPVGYTF	TGTGCCAGTCAACAGGCCGCAGTCCCGGTCTTGATTGCACCAGTTGGCTACACCTTC
TRBD2	TRBV7-8	TRBJ2-7	-	CASSGLGAGGTYEQYF	TGTGCCAGCAGCGGCTTGGGAGCGGGGGGAACCTACGAGCAGTACTTC
-	TRBV6-2/TRBV6-3	TRBJ2-5	-	CASSELQGFQETQYF	TGTGCCAGCAGCGAACTACAGGGATTCCAAGAGACCCAGTACTTC
-	TRBV6-1	TRBJ1-5	-	CASSERGRGWDQPQHF	TGTGCCAGCAGTGAAAGAGGTCGGGGGTGGGACCAGCCCCAGCATTTT
TRBD1	TRBV28	TRBJ2-6	-	CASSLTTGGAPGANVLTF	TGTGCCAGCAGCCTAACGACAGGGGGCGCCCCGGGGGCCAACGTCCTGACTTTC
-	TRBV28	TRBJ1-2	medium-sized	CASTGRAVTFDYGYTF	TGTGCCAGCACTGGCAGGGCGGTAACTTTTGACTATGGCTACACCTTC
-	TRBV3-1/TRBV3-2	TRBJ1-6	-	CASSQGGARGNSPLHF	TGTGCCAGCAGCCAAGGGGGGGCGCGAGGTAATTCACCCCTCCACTTT
TRBD1	TRBV10-3	TRBJ2-5	-	CAIRGQGSKETQYF	TGTGCCATCAGAGGACAGGGGTCGAAAGAGACCCAGTACTTC
-	TRBV7-9	TRBJ2-2	few	CASSSRNGEQDTGELFF	TGTGCCAGCAGCTCTAGGAACGGGGAGCAGGACACCGGGGAGCTGTTTTTT
-	TRBV7-3	TRBJ2-7	-	CASSSQGSYEQYF	TGTGCCAGCAGCTCGCAGGGGTCCTACGAGCAGTACTTC
-	TRBV28	TRBJ1-6	-	CASHRDGDSPLHF	TGTGCCAGCCACAGGGATGGAGATTCACCCCTCCACTTT